The next 32 T cell receptor beta chains were all read from a single sample in a study of OX40 agonist ivuxolimab in advanced cancers. Repertoires were generated with immunoSEQ multiplex PCR, while TCRdb's copy carries only in-frame clones and drops some. The repertoire includes about 100,000 clones, roughly 88% of them detected once, and about 0.7% sits in the top ten. This specimen consisted of CD4+ or CD8+ T cells sorted from blood, obtained in a trial of the OX40 agonist ivuxolimab. The receptors originated from an adult with an advanced solid tumor such as melanoma, head and neck, liver or kidney cancer.

The chain combines TRBV23-1 with TRBJ2-7, with unresolved D. TRBV23-1 is given ORF status, its function remaining uncertain. The CDR3 length is 15 residues. V dropped 5 bases and J dropped 2 bases, with 16 bases sitting between them. The CDR3 DNA reads TGCGCCAGCAGTAACCCGGGTATATCCCCCTACGAGCAGTACTTC. Its translation is CASSNPGISPYEQYF.

The rearrangement links TRBV6-5 to TRBJ2-3; a weak D match, TRBD2 (5 bases). The CDR3 is 14 residues long. Trimming took 10 bases from V and 2 from J, leaving 16 bases between them. Germline V CDR1 and CDR2: MNHEY, SVGAGI. The CDR3 nucleotides are TGTGCCACCAAGCGGAAATGGGACACAGATACGCAGTATTTT. Its protein is CATKRKWDTDTQYF.

The chain combines TRBV7-2 with TRBJ2-2; D not certain. Germline loops: CDR1 SGHTA, CDR2 FQGNSA. The CDR3 covers 14 residues. V lost 2 bases, J lost 3 bases, and 7 bases lay in between. CDR3 sequence reads: CASSLSLDTGELFF. The CDR3 DNA follows: TGTGCCAGCAGCTTATCCTTGGACACCGGGGAGCTGTTTTTT. The full variable domain, with the rest looked up from reference TRBV7-2 and TRBJ2-2, is GAGVSQSPSNKVTEKGKDVELRCDPISGHTALYWYRQSLGQGLEFLIYFQGNSAPDKSGLPSDRFSAERTGGSVSTLTIQRTQQEDSAVYLCASSLSLDTGELFFGEGSRLTVL.

The V gene is TRBV10-3, the J gene TRBJ2-3; maybe TRBD2 (5 bases). Germline CDR1 and CDR2: ENHRY and SYGVKD. Trimming left V 0 bases short and J 0 bases short, with 7 bases between. The CDR3 consists of 15 residues. CDR3 in DNA: TGTGCCATCAGTGAGTCGTGGACTAGCACAGATACGCAGTATTTT. It translates to CAISESWTSTDTQYF.

The chain joins TRBV4-2 to TRBJ2-2; D is perhaps TRBD1 (6 bases). CDR1 and CDR2 (germline): LGHNA, YNFKEQ. V dropped 1 base and J dropped 4 bases, with 13 bases sitting between them. CDR3 length: 16 amino acids. In DNA form, the CDR3 reads TGTGCCAGCAGCCAAGGTCAGGGGCCTGGCACCGGGGAGCTGTTTTTT. This codes for CASSQGQGPGTGELFF.

The CDR3 here is CASSSGLASADTQYF. CDR3 DNA: TGCGCCAGCAGCTCTGGACTAGCTAGCGCAGATACGCAGTATTTT. The chain recombines TRBV5-1 with TRBJ2-3, with TRBD2 matching 8 bases. The CDR3 extends over 15 amino acids. CDR1 is SGHRS, CDR2 YFSETQ, per germline. With 3 bases clipped from V and 4 bases from J, the junction kept 7 bases outside the gene matches. The full variable domain, rest sourced from reference TRBV5-1 and TRBJ2-3, is KAGVTQTPRYLIKTRGQQVTLSCSPISGHRSVSWYQQTPGQGLQFLFEYFSETQRNKGNFPGRFSGRQFSNSRSEMNVSTLELGDSALYLCASSSGLASADTQYFGPGTRLTVL.

CDR3 amino acids: CASSPAGGGNEQFF. The CDR3 DNA is TGTGCCAGCTCACCCGCTGGAGGGGGTAATGAGCAGTTCTTC. V gene TRBV18 combines with J gene TRBJ2-1, with D perhaps being TRBD1 or TRBD2 (6 bases each). This CDR3 has 14 residues. Germline CDR1 is KGHSH and CDR2 is LQKENI. V was pared by 3 bases and J by 7 bases, with 13 bases between.

The chain joins TRBV6-6 to TRBJ1-1; TRBD1 might be the D (5 bases). CDR3 length equals 15 residues. The germline CDR1 and CDR2 sequences are MNHNY and SVGAGI (reference sequence). V shed 2 bases and J shed 4 bases, with 14 bases lying between them. The CDR3 spells CASSYNLGAITEAFF. In DNA form, the CDR3 reads TGTGCCAGCAGTTACAACCTTGGGGCAATCACTGAAGCTTTCTTT.

The chain is built from TRBV10-3 and TRBJ1-2, with 10 bases matching TRBD1. Germline V gene lookup returns CDR1 ENHRY and CDR2 SYGVKD. V was clipped by 7 bases and J by 2 bases; unmatched bases: 4. This CDR3 has 14 residues. The CDR3 DNA is TGTGCCATCAATCCGGGACAGGGGAACTATGGCTACACCTTC. Translated, it gives CAINPGQGNYGYTF.

The chain links TRBV7-6 to TRBJ2-5, with 8 bases matching TRBD2. V trimming: 5 bases; J trimming: 5 bases; junction bases outside the gene matches: 4. The CDR3 length is 13 residues. Per the germline V gene, CDR1 is SGHVS and CDR2 is FNYEAQ. The CDR3 protein is CASSPGGRETQYF. CDR3 sequence (DNA): TGTGCCAGCAGCCCGGGGGGGCGGGAGACCCAGTACTTC.

This chain links TRBV10-1 with TRBJ2-7; TRBD1 aligns across 8 bases. The CDR3 has 14 amino acids. Losses at the gene ends were 9 bases for V and 1 base for J; bases not matched to a gene: 8. The germline gives CDR1 WNHNN, CDR2 SYGVQD (reference sequence). CDR3 protein: CARDDRGLSYEQYF. CDR3 nucleotide sequence: TGCGCCAGAGACGACAGGGGACTTTCCTACGAGCAGTACTTC.

The chain joins TRBV5-8 to TRBJ2-2; TRBD1 matches at 7 bases. After removal of 4 bases from V and 4 bases from J, the junction contained 4 bases not matched to a gene. Germline V gene lookup returns CDR1 SGHTS and CDR2 YDEGEE. The CDR3 runs to 14 residues. CDR3 DNA: TGTGCCAGCAGCAATACAGGGGTCACCGGGGAGCTGTTTTTT. The encoded protein is CASSNTGVTGELFF.

In nucleotides, the CDR3 is TGCGCCAGCAGCAACAACCTGGGGATGGAGACCCAGTACTTC. Amino acid sequence: CASSNNLGMETQYF. The genes are TRBV4-1 and TRBJ2-5; D gene uncertain. Germline loops: CDR1 MGHRA, CDR2 YSYEKL. Trimming cost V 5 bases and J 5 bases, with 15 bases left between them. The CDR3 totals 14 residues.

V and J are TRBV28 and TRBJ1-2; 7 nucleotides agree with TRBD1. Germline-derived CDR1 and CDR2 are MDHEN and SYDVKM. CDR3 length: 15 residues. The V and J ends lost 2 bases and 3 bases, in that order; junction bases with no gene match: 6. CDR3 region: CASSLRGRFDYGYTF. The DNA of the CDR3 is TGTGCCAGCAGTTTAAGGGGGCGCTTCGACTATGGCTACACCTTC.

As DNA, the CDR3 is TGTGCCAGCAGTAGGGGCGAGCGGGTGGGATTGCTTAATGAAAAACTGTTTTTT. This codes for CASSRGERVGLLNEKLFF. V is TRBV2 and J is TRBJ1-4; a weak D match, TRBD1 (5 bases). Germline loops: CDR1 SNHLY, CDR2 FYNNEI. The CDR3 has 18 amino acids. Trimming stripped 5 bases from V and 4 bases from J, with 23 bases between.

The rearrangement links TRBV2 to TRBJ2-1; no clear D. Germline assignment: CDR1 SNHLY and CDR2 FYNNEI. V lost 2 bases and J lost 10, with 9 bases in between. CDR3 size: 12 residues. The CDR3 reads CASSERQPEQFF. Written as DNA, the CDR3 is TGTGCCAGCAGTGAAAGGCAGCCAGAGCAGTTCTTC.

This clone was detected a few times. The genes are TRBV5-1 and TRBJ2-5; no definite D call. V lost 0 bases and J 0 bases, leaving 12 bases between the germline ends. This CDR3 has 16 amino acids. Per the germline V gene, CDR1 is SGHRS and CDR2 is YFSETQ. CDR3 nucleotide sequence: TGCGCCAGCAGCTTGGGGCCGGGTGGGTACCAAGAGACCCAGTACTTC. Its translation is CASSLGPGGYQETQYF. The full variable domain, rest sourced from reference TRBV5-1 and TRBJ2-5, is KAGVTQTPRYLIKTRGQQVTLSCSPISGHRSVSWYQQTPGQGLQFLFEYFSETQRNKGNFPGRFSGRQFSNSRSEMNVSTLELGDSALYLCASSLGPGGYQETQYFGPGTRLLVL.

The chain is built from TRBV5-4 and TRBJ2-2, with TRBD1 identical over 7 bases. Germline V gene sequence: CDR1 SGHNT, CDR2 YYREEE (reference sequence). The CDR3 runs 16 residues. The V segment lost 4 bases and the J segment 1 base; nucleotides outside the gene matches: 7. The CDR3 coding sequence is TGTGCCAGCAGCGCCCTGACAGGGCAGAACACCGGGGAGCTGTTTTTT. Its protein product is CASSALTGQNTGELFF.

This chain connects TRBV30 to TRBJ2-7; TRBD1 matches at 10 bases. CDR1 is GTSNPN and CDR2 is SVGIG in the germline V gene (reference sequence). This CDR3 has 14 amino acids. Trimming took 5 bases from V and 0 from J; bases not matched to a gene: 4. The DNA of the CDR3 is TGTGCCTGGGGGACAGGGGAGGGCTCCTACGAGCAGTACTTC. Amino acids: CAWGTGEGSYEQYF.

CDR3 nucleotides: TGTGCCAGATCCCTTTATGTGGGAAACTCTGGGGCCAACGTCCTGACTTTC. Translation gives CARSLYVGNSGANVLTF. The V and J genes are TRBV28 and TRBJ2-6; D remains unclear. The germline V gene has CDR1 MDHEN and CDR2 SYDVKM. The V gene lost 9 bases and the J gene lost 0 bases, with 18 bases spanning the gap. This CDR3 region has 17 residues.

As to this clone: Other nucleotide sequences from this sample produce the same CDR3. J is TRBJ1-5 and V is TRBV5-6; maybe TRBD1 (5 bases). The CDR3 runs 15 residues. Trimming cost V 8 bases and J 0 bases, with 15 bases left between them. CDR1 is SGHDT and CDR2 is YYEEEE in the germline V gene. The CDR3 DNA reads as TGTGCCAGTAGCCCGGGACTGAATAGCAATCAGCCCCAGCATTTT. It specifies CASSPGLNSNQPQHF. Complete variable domain (other parts from reference TRBV5-6 and TRBJ1-5): DAGVTQSPTHLIKTRGQQVTLRCSPKSGHDTVSWYQQALGQGPQFIFQYYEEEERQRGNFPDRFSGHQFPNYSSELNVNALLLGDSALYLCASSPGLNSNQPQHFGDGTRLSIL.

This clone was seen once. The V call is TRBV11-2, the J call TRBJ2-5; D gene uncertain. Trimming shortened V by 5 bases and J by 1 base, and 11 bases separated the two germline ends. This CDR3 has 14 residues. Looked up from germline, CDR1 is SGHAT and CDR2 is FQNNGV. Written as DNA, the CDR3 is TGTGCCAGCAGCCGAGACGTGACCCAAGAGACCCAGTACTTC. Translating it yields CASSRDVTQETQYF.

The chain has TRBV28 and TRBJ2-7; 11 nucleotides line up with TRBD2. Trimming took 5 bases from V and 7 from J; bases not matched to a gene: 7. The CDR3 length is 14 residues. Germline V gene lookup returns CDR1 MDHEN and CDR2 SYDVKM. The CDR3 DNA reads as TGTGCCAGCAGTGTTACTAGCGGGGGTGGGGAGCAGTACTTC. Protein: CASSVTSGGGEQYF.

This sequence joins TRBV6-1 and TRBJ2-7; D uncertain. Per the germline V gene, CDR1 is MNHNS and CDR2 is SASEGT. Trimming cost V 1 base and J 2 bases, with 12 bases left between them. The CDR3 is made up of 15 amino acids. CDR3 loop: CASSEGGPITYEQYF. The DNA of the CDR3 is TGTGCCAGCAGTGAAGGAGGTCCCATCACCTACGAGCAGTACTTC.

The genes are TRBV4-3 and TRBJ1-3; D is unclear. Trimming left V 0 bases short and J 0 bases short, with 9 bases between. The CDR3 totals 16 residues. Per the germline V gene, CDR1 is LGHNA and CDR2 is YSLEER. DNA for the CDR3: TGCGCCAGCAGCCAAGAAACCACAGTCTCTGGAAACACCATATATTTT. Amino acid sequence: CASSQETTVSGNTIYF.

The chain couples TRBV25-1 to TRBJ1-3; D remains unclear. From germline, CDR1 is MGHDK and CDR2 SYGVNS. The CDR3 consists of 16 residues. V lost 4 bases and J 0 bases, leaving 13 bases between the germline ends. CDR3 loop: CASSGAGLTSGNTIYF. CDR3 coding DNA: TGTGCCAGCAGTGGGGCAGGCCTCACCTCTGGAAACACCATATATTTT.

The chain joins TRBV27 to TRBJ2-1, with D possibly being TRBD2 (5 bases). Deletions cut 5 bases from V and 0 bases from J, with 11 bases between. The CDR3 is 15 residues long. The germline gives CDR1 MNHEY, CDR2 SMNVEV (reference sequence). The CDR3 protein is CASSTQRSSYNEQFF. CDR3 coding DNA: TGTGCCAGCAGTACCCAGCGGAGCTCCTACAATGAGCAGTTCTTC.

The chain combines TRBV27 with TRBJ2-3, with 12 positions matching TRBD2. Germline lookup yields CDR1 MNHEY and CDR2 SMNVEV (reference sequence). Unmatched junction bases numbered 4, after V lost 0 bases and J lost 6 bases. The CDR3 is 16 residues long. Written as DNA, the CDR3 is TGTGCCAGCAGTTTATCGACTAGCGGGAGTACGGATACGCAGTATTTT. Amino acids: CASSLSTSGSTDTQYF.

The chain links TRBV5-1 to TRBJ2-1; 11 positions match TRBD2. Germline trimming cut 4 bases from V and 6 bases from J; bases unmatched to any gene: 6. The CDR3 loop spans 15 amino acids. Germline CDR1 and CDR2: SGHRS and YFSETQ. The CDR3, as DNA: TGCGCCAGCAGCGATACTAGCGGGAGTGGCAATGAGCAGTTCTTC. Translation gives CASSDTSGSGNEQFF.

The chain uses TRBV7-9 and TRBJ1-4; the match to TRBD1 covers 7 bases. With 2 bases clipped from V and 8 bases from J, the junction kept 17 bases outside the gene matches. Germline CDR1 SEHNR, CDR2 FQNEAQ (reference sequence). This CDR3 is built from 18 residues. This chain's CDR3 is CASSLLAGQSPGSEKLFF. CDR3 nucleotide sequence: TGTGCCAGCAGCTTATTGGCGGGACAGAGCCCAGGATCCGAAAAACTGTTTTTT.

The CDR3 loop is CAWSPIGGVSGYTF. The CDR3 region has the DNA TGTGCCTGGAGCCCTATAGGAGGGGTCTCTGGCTACACCTTC. V is TRBV30 and J is TRBJ1-2; possible D gene TRBD1, 5 bases. This CDR3 is 14 amino acids long. Germline loops: CDR1 GTSNPN, CDR2 SVGIG (reference sequence). Between the trimmed V and J ends, which lost 3 bases and 7 bases, there was a span of 18 bases.

The CDR3 coding sequence is TGTGCCAGCAGCTTAGCAGGGACATTCGTCGCCGGGGAGCTGTTTTTT. This translates into CASSLAGTFVAGELFF. The chain employs TRBV11-2 and TRBJ2-2; possibly TRBD1 for D (6 bases). CDR3 length: 16 amino acids. CDR1 SGHAT and CDR2 FQNNGV come from the germline V gene. Trimming took 1 base from V and 6 from J, leaving 15 bases between them.